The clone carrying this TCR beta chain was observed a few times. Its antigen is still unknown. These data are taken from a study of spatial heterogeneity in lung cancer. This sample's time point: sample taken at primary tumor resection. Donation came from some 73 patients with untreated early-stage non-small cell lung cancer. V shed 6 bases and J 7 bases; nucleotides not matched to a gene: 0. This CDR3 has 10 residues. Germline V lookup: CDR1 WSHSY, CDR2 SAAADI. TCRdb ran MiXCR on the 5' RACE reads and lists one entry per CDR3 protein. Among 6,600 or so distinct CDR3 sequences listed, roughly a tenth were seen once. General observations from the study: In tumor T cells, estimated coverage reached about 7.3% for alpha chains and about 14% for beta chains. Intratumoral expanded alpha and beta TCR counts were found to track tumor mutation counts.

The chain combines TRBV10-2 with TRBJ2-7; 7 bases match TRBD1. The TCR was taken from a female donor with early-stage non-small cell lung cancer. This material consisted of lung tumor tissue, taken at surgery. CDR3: CASRDREQYF. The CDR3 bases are TGCGCCAGCAGGGACAGGGAGCAGTACTTC.